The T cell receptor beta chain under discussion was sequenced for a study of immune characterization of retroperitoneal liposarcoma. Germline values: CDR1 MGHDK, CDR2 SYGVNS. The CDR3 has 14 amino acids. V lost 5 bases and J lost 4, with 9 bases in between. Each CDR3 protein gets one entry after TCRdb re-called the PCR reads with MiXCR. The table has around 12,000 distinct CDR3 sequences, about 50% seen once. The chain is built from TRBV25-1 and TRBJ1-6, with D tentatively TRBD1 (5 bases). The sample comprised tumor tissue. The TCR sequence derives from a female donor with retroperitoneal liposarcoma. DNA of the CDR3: TGTGCCAGCAGTCGCAGGGCTTATAATTCACCCCTCCACTTT. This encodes CASSRRAYNSPLHF.